This passage covers 30 T cell receptor beta chains from one sample sequenced in a study of identical twins. One entry per CDR3 protein, called by TCRdb with MiXCR from the 5' RACE reads. The sample lists around 18,000 distinct CDR3 sequences, roughly 63% seen once, with over 4.5% in the top ten. Sample: memory (CD45RO+) T cells sorted from blood. These receptors originate from a woman aged 18-29 years in good health. This table probably holds off-target reads from a library built for another chain.

This chain uses TRBV29-1 with TRBJ2-1; 12 positions match TRBD1. CDR1 and CDR2 from the germline V gene are SQVTM and ANQGSEA. V lost 4 bases and J lost 8; bases outside the gene matches: 15. The CDR3 runs to 17 residues. CDR3 bases: TGCAGCGTTGGGGACAGGGGGCAAGAAGTAGGGATAGATGAGCAGTTCTTC. Amino acids: CSVGDRGQEVGIDEQFF.

This clonotype has more than one count but fewer than ten. The rearrangement uses TRBV19 and TRBJ2-7; D may be TRBD1 (5 bases). CDR3 size: 14 residues. Germline CDR1 is LNHDA and CDR2 is SQIVND (reference sequence). V lost 8 bases, J lost 0 bases, and 14 bases lay in between. Here the CDR3 reads CASQGPLGSYEQYF. In DNA form, the CDR3 reads TGTGCCAGTCAGGGCCCTTTGGGCTCCTACGAGCAGTACTTC. Full variable domain (remainder filled in from reference TRBV19 and TRBJ2-7): DGGITQSPKYLFRKEGQNVTLSCEQNLNHDAMYWYRQDPGQGLRLIYYSQIVNDFQKGDIAEGYSVSREKKESFPLTVTSAQKNPTAFYLCASQGPLGSYEQYFGPGTRLTVT.

A few counts support this clonotype. The chain combines TRBV4-1 with TRBJ2-1, with 10 bases matching TRBD2. The CDR3 covers 16 residues. With V trimmed by 1 base and J by 7 bases, 7 bases remained unmatched. CDR1 and CDR2 from the germline V gene are MGHRA and YSYEKL. Written as DNA, the CDR3 is TGCGCCAGCAGCCAAGTACTAGCGGGAACGGGGAATGAGCAGTTCTTC. Encoded protein: CASSQVLAGTGNEQFF.

The V gene is TRBV11-3, the J gene TRBJ2-1; 7 nucleotides line up with TRBD2. Germline assignment: CDR1 SGHNT and CDR2 YENEEA. The trim removed 5 bases at V and 2 bases at J, leaving 6 bases unmatched. This CDR3 has 15 amino acids. The CDR3 is CASSPPSGPYNEQFF. In DNA, the CDR3 is TGTGCCAGCAGCCCCCCTAGCGGACCCTACAATGAGCAGTTCTTC.

In this sample, this clonotype turned up once. The V call is TRBV5-1, the J call TRBJ2-1; TRBD1 aligns across 7 bases. The CDR3 runs 13 residues. The trim removed 0 bases at V and 8 bases at J, leaving 2 bases unmatched. Germline values: CDR1 SGHRS, CDR2 YFSETQ. The CDR3: CASSLGQGDEQFF. The CDR3 nucleotides are TGCGCCAGCAGCTTGGGTCAGGGGGATGAGCAGTTCTTC.

The rearrangement joins TRBV9 to TRBJ2-7; D not certain. This CDR3 contains 13 residues. Trimming shortened V by 0 bases and J by 5 bases, and 9 bases separated the two germline ends. The germline gives CDR1 SGDLS, CDR2 YYNGEE. Here the CDR3 DNA reads TGTGCCAGCAGCGTAGCACCCGCCGACGAGCAGTACTTC. This codes for CASSVAPADEQYF.

The J gene is TRBJ2-4, the V gene TRBV20-1; D remains unclear. The ends were cut back, 3 bases at V and 8 bases at J, with 8 bases in the middle. Germline assignment: CDR1 DFQATT and CDR2 SNEGSKA (reference sequence). The CDR3 loop spans 11 amino acids. The CDR3 nucleotides are TGCAGTGCTAGCGGTGGGGACATTCAGTACTTC. Protein: CSASGGDIQYF.

CDR3 bases: TGTGCCAGTTCGACAGGACTAGCGGGAAACGAGCAGTACTTC. Translation: CASSTGLAGNEQYF. This chain joins TRBV27 and TRBJ2-7; the match to TRBD2 covers 12 bases. Germline V gene sequence: CDR1 MNHEY, CDR2 SMNVEV (reference sequence). Trimming at V came to 9 bases and at J to 5 bases, leaving 8 bases not matched to a gene. The CDR3 runs 14 residues.

This chain uses TRBV12-3 or TRBV12-4 with TRBJ2-3, with 8 bases matching TRBD2. CDR3 size: 16 residues. J was trimmed by 5 bases and V by 1 base; bases with no gene match: 8. The CDR3: CASSLGVSGDGDTQYF. CDR3 coding DNA: TGTGCCAGCAGTTTAGGGGTTAGCGGGGATGGAGATACGCAGTATTTT.

The sample holds one count of this clonotype. The chain recombines TRBV30 with TRBJ2-1, with D possibly matching TRBD2 (6 bases). CDR3 length equals 13 residues. The V end was cut by 2 bases, the J end by 7 bases, with 12 bases between. The V gene's germline CDR1 is GTSNPN and CDR2 SVGIG (reference sequence). This CDR3 is CAWSSTRGNEQFF. CDR3 DNA: TGTGCCTGGAGTTCGACCCGGGGGAATGAGCAGTTCTTC.

V is TRBV11-2 and J is TRBJ2-7; 14 bases map to TRBD2. There are 16 residues in the CDR3. V trimming: 5 bases; J trimming: 4 bases; junction bases outside the gene matches: 7. Germline assignment: CDR1 SGHAT and CDR2 FQNNGV. CDR3 loop: CASSIGTSGRAYEQYF. Here the CDR3 DNA reads TGTGCCAGCAGCATTGGGACTAGCGGGAGAGCATACGAGCAGTACTTC.

The J gene is TRBJ1-5, the V gene TRBV11-1; TRBD1 is a possible D gene (5 bases). V was pared by 0 bases and J by 2 bases, with 8 bases between. This CDR3 is 15 amino acids long. Germline CDR1 SGHAT, CDR2 FQDESV (reference sequence). DNA for the CDR3: TGTGCCAGCAGCTTAGCCCAGGGAGGCAATCAGCCCCAGCATTTT. It specifies CASSLAQGGNQPQHF.

The chain is built from TRBV6-6 and TRBJ2-7; D is unresolved. The CDR3 has 15 amino acids. The V end lost 2 bases, the J end lost 7 bases, and 18 bases lay between the germline ends. Per germline, CDR1 MNHNY and CDR2 SVGAGI (reference sequence). This chain's CDR3 is CASSYRASAYGEQYF. CDR3 in DNA: TGTGCCAGCAGTTACCGGGCGTCTGCCTATGGGGAGCAGTACTTC.

The CDR3 here is CASSYSISGLGAETQYF. The CDR3 DNA sequence: TGTGCCAGCAGTTACTCGATTTCCGGGTTGGGTGCGGAGACCCAGTACTTC. The chain carries TRBV6-2 or TRBV6-3 and TRBJ2-5; unclear D gene. V lost 0 bases and J lost 5, with 19 bases in between. This CDR3 has 17 residues. Germline CDR1 and CDR2: MNHEY and SVGEGT.

Only one count was recorded for this clonotype. This chain joins TRBV2 and TRBJ2-6; 9 bases align to TRBD1. The CDR3 loop spans 16 amino acids. The trim removed 4 bases at V and 1 base at J, leaving 2 bases unmatched. CDR1 and CDR2 from the germline V gene are SNHLY and FYNNEI. CDR3 DNA sequence: TGTGCCAGCAGTGGAGGGACAGGGTCTGGGGCCAACGTCCTGACTTTC. Its protein is CASSGGTGSGANVLTF.

The chain couples TRBV4-3 to TRBJ2-2; D gene unclear. V lost 4 bases to trimming and J lost 4 bases, with 13 bases between them. This CDR3 has 15 amino acids. Germline CDR1 is LGHNA and CDR2 is YSLEER. The CDR3 DNA reads TGCGCCAGCAGCCCAAGGAGAGTTCTCACCGGGGAGCTGTTTTTT. As protein: CASSPRRVLTGELFF.

This chain joins TRBV7-9 and TRBJ2-7; unclear D gene. CDR1 SEHNR and CDR2 FQNEAQ come from the germline V gene (reference sequence). The CDR3 sequence is 12 residues long. Trimming stripped 5 bases from V and 5 bases from J, with 10 bases between. The CDR3 nucleotides are TGTGCCAGCAGCCCCCGGGTTGACGAGCAGTACTTC. This sequence encodes CASSPRVDEQYF.

This chain uses TRBV18 with TRBJ2-3; 7 nucleotides match TRBD1. Per the germline V gene, CDR1 is KGHSH and CDR2 is LQKENI. Trimming removed 4 bases from V and 3 bases from J; junction bases left unmatched: 4. The CDR3 is made up of 14 amino acids. CDR3 in amino acids: CASSRQGRTDTQYF. The CDR3 region has the DNA TGTGCCAGCTCACGACAGGGCCGGACAGATACGCAGTATTTT.

The V gene is TRBV23-1, the J gene TRBJ2-5; D may be TRBD2 (6 bases). TRBV23-1 falls under the ORF class, with uncertain function. The V end lost 7 bases, the J end lost 7 bases, and 31 bases lay between the germline ends. The CDR3 is 18 amino acids. This CDR3 reads CASIEGGLTGWRSRTQYF. As DNA, the CDR3 is TGCGCCAGCATAGAGGGCGGACTAACGGGATGGAGGTCGCGGACCCAGTACTTC.

J is TRBJ2-7 and V is TRBV19, with 7 nucleotides matching TRBD1. The V segment lost 6 bases and the J segment 2 bases; nucleotides outside the gene matches: 4. From germline, CDR1 is LNHDA and CDR2 SQIVND (reference sequence). This CDR3 spans 13 amino acids. CDR3 loop: CASRDRTTYEQYF. CDR3 DNA sequence: TGTGCCAGTAGGGACAGGACCACCTACGAGCAGTACTTC.

This clonotype was observed a few times. The V call is TRBV6-2 or TRBV6-3, the J call TRBJ2-7; D perhaps matches TRBD2 (6 bases). The CDR3 covers 16 residues. The V gene's germline CDR1 is MNHEY and CDR2 SVGEGT. Trimming removed 7 bases from V and 5 bases from J, with 24 bases in between. The CDR3 spells CASIGSGGPPVHEQYF. The CDR3, as DNA: TGTGCCAGCATTGGGTCCGGGGGTCCACCAGTCCACGAGCAGTACTTC.

The V gene is TRBV29-1, the J gene TRBJ2-3, with a possible D match to TRBD1 (5 bases). The V gene's germline CDR1 is SQVTM and CDR2 ANQGSEA. CDR3 length: 14 residues. V lost 4 bases to trimming and J lost 0 bases, with 11 bases between them. The CDR3, as DNA: TGCAGCGTTGGTTGGGGCACTAGCACAGATACGCAGTATTTT. Translating gives CSVGWGTSTDTQYF.

This clonotype has just a few counts. The J gene is TRBJ2-7, the V gene TRBV6-2 or TRBV6-3; TRBD1 aligns across 7 bases. Germline-derived CDR1 and CDR2 are MNHEY and SVGEGT. The length of the CDR3 is 14 residues. V dropped 7 bases and J dropped 2; count of bases not matched to a gene: 8. The CDR3 loop is CASTPPTGTYEQYF. The CDR3 DNA reads TGTGCCAGCACCCCCCCGACAGGGACCTACGAGCAGTACTTC.

This rearrangement joins TRBV6-2 or TRBV6-3 to TRBJ2-1, with 8 bases fitting TRBD2. Trimming removed 7 bases from V and 7 bases from J; junction bases left unmatched: 18. Germline loops: CDR1 MNHEY, CDR2 SVGEGT. The CDR3 loop spans 17 amino acids. CDR3: CASTPRGVGRDVNEQFF. In DNA form, the CDR3 reads TGTGCCAGCACCCCTCGGGGGGTCGGGAGGGATGTGAATGAGCAGTTCTTC.

In its sample, this clonotype was seen once. This chain uses TRBV2 with TRBJ1-1, with no clear D. Germline lookup yields CDR1 SNHLY and CDR2 FYNNEI. The CDR3 is 11 residues long. V dropped 5 bases and J dropped 11 bases, with 12 bases sitting between them. CDR3 sequence: CASSTGIEAFF. As DNA, the CDR3 is TGTGCCAGCAGTACCGGTATTGAGGCTTTCTTT.

This chain uses TRBV11-2 with TRBJ2-7; TRBD2 is a possible D gene (6 bases). This CDR3 contains 15 residues. Looked up from germline, CDR1 is SGHAT and CDR2 is FQNNGV. V shed 5 bases and J shed 5 bases, with 19 bases lying between them. The CDR3 loop reads CASSPGTWGRDEQYF. In DNA, the CDR3 is TGTGCCAGCAGCCCCGGGACTTGGGGAAGGGACGAGCAGTACTTC.

The J gene is TRBJ2-2, the V gene TRBV29-1; TRBD2 aligns across 7 bases. In germline, CDR1 is SQVTM, CDR2 ANQGSEA. Losses at the gene ends were 6 bases for V and 7 bases for J; bases not matched to a gene: 14. CDR3 size: 15 residues. The CDR3 is CSVRSGGSGFGELFF. The CDR3 DNA reads TGCAGCGTCCGAAGTGGCGGGAGTGGCTTCGGGGAGCTGTTTTTT.

The chain employs TRBV24-1 and TRBJ2-7; D not resolved. V was shortened by 9 bases and J by 7 bases, with 12 bases between the two germline ends. The CDR3 covers 11 residues. Germline CDR1 KGHDR, CDR2 SFDVKD. The CDR3 region has the DNA TGTGCCACCTCGGATCGAAGGGAGCAGTACTTC. Translated, it gives CATSDRREQYF.

This chain joins TRBV4-1 and TRBJ2-5; D may be TRBD2 (6 bases). The CDR3 runs 16 residues. V was trimmed by 3 bases and J by 2 bases, leaving 16 bases between them. Looked up from germline, CDR1 is MGHRA and CDR2 is YSYEKL. The CDR3, as DNA: TGCGCCAGCAGCCAGCGCGCGGGACGGAATCAAGAGACCCAGTACTTC. As protein: CASSQRAGRNQETQYF.

Here the CDR3 DNA reads TGTGCCAGCAGCCTCCTTAGCGGGAGGGGCAATGAGCAGTTCTTC. This encodes CASSLLSGRGNEQFF. The V and J genes are TRBV11-3 and TRBJ2-1; 11 nucleotides line up with TRBD2. With V trimmed by 5 bases and J by 6 bases, 6 bases remained unmatched. CDR1 is SGHNT, CDR2 YENEEA, per germline. This CDR3 has 15 amino acids.